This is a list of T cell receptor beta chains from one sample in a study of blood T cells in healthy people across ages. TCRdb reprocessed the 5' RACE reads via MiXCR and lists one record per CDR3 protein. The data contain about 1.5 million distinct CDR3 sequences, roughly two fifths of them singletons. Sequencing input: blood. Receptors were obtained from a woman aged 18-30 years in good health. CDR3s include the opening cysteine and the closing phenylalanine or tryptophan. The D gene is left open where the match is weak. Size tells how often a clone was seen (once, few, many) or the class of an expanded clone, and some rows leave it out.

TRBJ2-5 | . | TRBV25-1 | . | TGTGCCAGCAGTGAATGGACGGAGGGTCTTCAAGAGACCCAGTACTTC | CASSEWTEGLQETQYF
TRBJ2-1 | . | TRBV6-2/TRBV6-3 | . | TGTGCCAGCAGTTACGATTCGATAGGGCAGTTCTTC | CASSYDSIGQFF
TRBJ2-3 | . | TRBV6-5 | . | TGTGCCAGCACCGACTTCGCAGATGCGCAGTATTTT | CASTDFADAQYF
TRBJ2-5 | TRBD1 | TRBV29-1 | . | TGCAGCGCTTCCGGGACAGGGAGGGGGGAGCAGTACTTC | CSASGTGRGEQYF
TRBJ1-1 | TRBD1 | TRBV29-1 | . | TGCAGCGTTGGACAGGGGAGGGGCACTGAAGCTTTCTTT | CSVGQGRGTEAFF
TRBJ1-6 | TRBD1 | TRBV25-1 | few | TGTGCCAGCAGGTTGACAGGGGAGAGTTCACCCCTCCACTTT | CASRLTGESSPLHF
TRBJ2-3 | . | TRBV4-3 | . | TGCGCCAGCAGCCAAGATCTGCGGACGAAGTATTTT | CASSQDLRTKYF
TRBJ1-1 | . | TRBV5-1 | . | TGCGCCAGCAGCTCGGAGGTGACAAGCACTGAAGCTTTCTTT | CASSSEVTSTEAFF
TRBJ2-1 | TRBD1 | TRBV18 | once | TGTGCCAGCTCACTGGCCAGGGACAGGGATTACAATGAGCAGTTCTTC | CASSLARDRDYNEQFF
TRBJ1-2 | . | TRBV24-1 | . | TGTGCCACCAGTGACCCAAACGGTAACTATGGCCACACCTTC | CATSDPNGNYGHTF
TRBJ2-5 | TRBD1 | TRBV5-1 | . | TGCGCCAGCAGCTTCGGACAGGGTTGGGAGACCCAGTACTTC | CASSFGQGWETQYF
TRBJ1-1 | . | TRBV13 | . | TGTGCCAGCAGTGGCACGGTGGTCACTGAAGCTTTCTTT | CASSGTVVTEAFF
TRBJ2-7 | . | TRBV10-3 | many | TGTGCCATCAGTGTTTCAGGCTACGAGCAGTACTTC | CAISVSGYEQYF
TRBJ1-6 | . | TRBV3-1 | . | TGTGCCAGCAGCCAAACCCCGTTAGGGGATTCACCCCTCCACTTT | CASSQTPLGDSPLHF
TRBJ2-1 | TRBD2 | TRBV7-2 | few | TGTGCCAGCAGCTTGAATTTCGGACTAGCGGGGGTTAATGAGCAGTTCTTC | CASSLNFGLAGVNEQFF
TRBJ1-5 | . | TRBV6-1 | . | TGTGCCAGCGGTCCCGGGGGAGATAGGCAGCCCCAGCATTTT | CASGPGGDRQPQHF
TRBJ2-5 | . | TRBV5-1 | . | TGCGCCAGCACAGGGGCGGGAGTGTCTTACAATGAGCAGTACTTC | CASTGAGVSYNEQYF
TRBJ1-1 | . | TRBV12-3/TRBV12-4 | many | TGTGCCAGCAGTATTTCTGGAGTGAACACTGAAGCTTTCTTT | CASSISGVNTEAFF
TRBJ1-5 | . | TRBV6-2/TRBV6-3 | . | TGTGCCAGCAGTTACTCAGGGGCACCAAATCAGCCCCAGCATTTT | CASSYSGAPNQPQHF
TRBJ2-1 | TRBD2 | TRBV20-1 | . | TGCAGTGCTAGAGATCATGGTGGGAGGGCCTTAGGAAATGAGCAGTTCTTC | CSARDHGGRALGNEQFF
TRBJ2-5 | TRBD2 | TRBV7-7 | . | TGTGCTAGCAGCCCTCGACTAGCTAGTGAGACCCTGTACTTC | CASSPRLASETLYF
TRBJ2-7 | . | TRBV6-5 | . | TGTGCCAGCAGTTACTCTAACTTGGGGGCGGCCTACGAGCAGTACTTC | CASSYSNLGAAYEQYF
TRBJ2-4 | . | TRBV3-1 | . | TGTGCCAGCAGCCAAGGGAACCCCAGGGGAATTCAGTACTTC | CASSQGNPRGIQYF
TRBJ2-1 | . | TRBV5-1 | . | TGCGCCAGCAGAGCGGATAGCGTATACAATGAGCAGTTCTTC | CASRADSVYNEQFF
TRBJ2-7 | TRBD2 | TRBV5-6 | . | TGTGCCAGCAGCTTGTCAGGGAGGGTCAGGTCCTACGAGCAGTACTTC | CASSLSGRVRSYEQYF
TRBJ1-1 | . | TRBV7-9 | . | TGTGCCAGCAGCCAGCAATCTGTCGCTTTCTTT | CASSQQSVAFF
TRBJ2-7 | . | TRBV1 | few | TGCACCAGCAGCCAAGATCGGGGCGCGGATCCCTACGAGCAGTACTTC | CTSSQDRGADPYEQYF
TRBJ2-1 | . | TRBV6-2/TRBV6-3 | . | TGTGCCAGCAGTTACAACTACATCTCCTACAATGAGCAGTTCTTC | CASSYNYISYNEQFF
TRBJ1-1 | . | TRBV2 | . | TGTGCCAGCAGCCCTCCCGTCCGGGGGCCGAACACTGAAGCTTTCTTT | CASSPPVRGPNTEAFF
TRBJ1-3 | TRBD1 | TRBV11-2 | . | TGTGCCAGCAGCTCGGACAGGGTTGGTGGAAACACCATATATTTT | CASSSDRVGGNTIYF
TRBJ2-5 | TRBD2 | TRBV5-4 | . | TGTGCCAGCCAGCGGGGTCAAGAGACCCAGTACTTC | CASQRGQETQYF
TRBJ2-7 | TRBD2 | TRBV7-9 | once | TGTGCCAGCAGCAAAGGGGGGGCTAGCGGGGAACACGAGCAGTACTTC | CASSKGGASGEHEQYF
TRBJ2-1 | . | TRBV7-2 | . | TGTGCCAGCAGCTTAGTTTTTGGTCGAGTTTACAATGAGCAGTTCTTC | CASSLVFGRVYNEQFF
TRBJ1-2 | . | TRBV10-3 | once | TGTGCCACGGAGCCGGGGGTTGGCTATAGCTACACCTTC | CATEPGVGYSYTF
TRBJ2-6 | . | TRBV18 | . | TGTGCCATAGGGGCAGGGGCCTCTGGGGCCAACGTCCTGACTTTC | CAIGAGASGANVLTF
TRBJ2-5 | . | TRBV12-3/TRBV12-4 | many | TGTGCCAGCAGTTTACAGGGACTCCAAGAGACCCAGTACTTC | CASSLQGLQETQYF
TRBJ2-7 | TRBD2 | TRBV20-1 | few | TGCAGTGCTGCTAGCGGGGGGGTCTCCTACAATGAGCAGTACTTC | CSAASGGVSYNEQYF
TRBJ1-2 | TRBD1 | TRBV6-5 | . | TGTGCCAGCAGCCACACAGGGGCCCATGGCTGCACCTTC | CASSHTGAHGCTF
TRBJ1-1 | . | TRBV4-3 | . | TGCGCCAGCAGCCAATTCAGGGACCTAGGAGGGAGAACTGAAGCTTTCTTT | CASSQFRDLGGRTEAFF
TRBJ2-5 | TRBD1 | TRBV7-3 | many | TGTGCCAGCAGCTTACGTCCTGGGACAGAAGAGACCCAGTACTTC | CASSLRPGTEETQYF
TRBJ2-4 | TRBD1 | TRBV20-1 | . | TGCAGTGCTCACCGACAGGGGGCTATAGCCAAAAACATTCAGTACTTC | CSAHRQGAIAKNIQYF
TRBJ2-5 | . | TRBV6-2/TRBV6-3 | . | TGTGCCAGCAGTTACTCGGGTGCGGCTGAGACCCAGTACTTC | CASSYSGAAETQYF